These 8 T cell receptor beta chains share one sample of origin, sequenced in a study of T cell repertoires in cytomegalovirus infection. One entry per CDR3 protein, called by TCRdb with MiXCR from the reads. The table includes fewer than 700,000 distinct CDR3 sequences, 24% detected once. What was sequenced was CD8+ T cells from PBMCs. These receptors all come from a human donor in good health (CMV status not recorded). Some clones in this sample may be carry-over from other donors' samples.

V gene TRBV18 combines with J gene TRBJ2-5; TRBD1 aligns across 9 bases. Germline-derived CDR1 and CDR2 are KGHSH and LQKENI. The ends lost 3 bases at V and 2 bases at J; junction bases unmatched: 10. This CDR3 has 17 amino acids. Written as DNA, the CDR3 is TGTGCCAGCTCACCGCCGACAGGGGGGGAAGGACAAGAGACCCAGTACTTC. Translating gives CASSPPTGGEGQETQYF.

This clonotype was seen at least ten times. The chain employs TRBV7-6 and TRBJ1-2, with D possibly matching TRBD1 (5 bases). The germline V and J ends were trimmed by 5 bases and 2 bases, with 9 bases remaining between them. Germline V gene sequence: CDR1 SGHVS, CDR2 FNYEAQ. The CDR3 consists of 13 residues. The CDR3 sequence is CASSKGMNYGYTF. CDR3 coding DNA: TGTGCCAGCAGCAAGGGGATGAACTATGGCTACACCTTC.

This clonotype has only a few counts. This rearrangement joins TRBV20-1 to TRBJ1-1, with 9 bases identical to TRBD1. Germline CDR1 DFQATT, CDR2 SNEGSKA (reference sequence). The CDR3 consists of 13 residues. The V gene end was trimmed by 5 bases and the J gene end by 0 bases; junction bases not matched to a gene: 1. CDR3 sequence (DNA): TGCAGTGCTTGGGACAGGGTGAACACTGAAGCTTTCTTT. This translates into CSAWDRVNTEAFF.

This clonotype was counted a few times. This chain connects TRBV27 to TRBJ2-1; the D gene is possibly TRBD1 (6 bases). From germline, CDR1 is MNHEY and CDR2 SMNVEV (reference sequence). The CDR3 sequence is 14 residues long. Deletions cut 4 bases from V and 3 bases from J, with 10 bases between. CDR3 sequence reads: CASSYQGNYNEQFF. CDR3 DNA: TGTGCCAGCAGTTATCAGGGGAACTACAATGAGCAGTTCTTC.

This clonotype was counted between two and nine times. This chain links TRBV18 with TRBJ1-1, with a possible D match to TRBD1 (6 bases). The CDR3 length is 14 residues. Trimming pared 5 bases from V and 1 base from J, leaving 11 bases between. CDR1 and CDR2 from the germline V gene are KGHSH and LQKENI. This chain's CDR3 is CASSYRERNTEAFF. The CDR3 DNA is TGTGCCAGCTCATACAGGGAAAGGAACACTGAAGCTTTCTTT.

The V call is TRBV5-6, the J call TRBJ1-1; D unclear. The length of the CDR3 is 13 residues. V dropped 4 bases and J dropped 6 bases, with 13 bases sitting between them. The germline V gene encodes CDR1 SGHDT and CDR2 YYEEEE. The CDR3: CASSHRRGPEAFF. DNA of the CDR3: TGTGCCAGCAGCCATCGGCGAGGGCCTGAAGCTTTCTTT.

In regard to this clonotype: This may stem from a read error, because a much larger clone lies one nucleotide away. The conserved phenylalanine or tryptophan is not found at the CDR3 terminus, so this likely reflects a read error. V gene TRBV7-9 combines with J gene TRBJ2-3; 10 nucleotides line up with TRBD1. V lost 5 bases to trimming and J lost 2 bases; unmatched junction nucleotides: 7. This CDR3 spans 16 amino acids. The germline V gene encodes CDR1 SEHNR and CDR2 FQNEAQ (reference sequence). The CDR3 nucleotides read TGTGCCAGCAGCACCCGGGACAGGGGACCCACAGATACGCAGTATTAT. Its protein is CASSTRDRGPTDTQYY.

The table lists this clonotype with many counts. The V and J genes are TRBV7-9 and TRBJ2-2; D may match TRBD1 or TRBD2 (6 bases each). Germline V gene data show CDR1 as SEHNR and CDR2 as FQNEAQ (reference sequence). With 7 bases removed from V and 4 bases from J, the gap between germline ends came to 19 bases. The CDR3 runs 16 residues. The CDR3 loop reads CASTPAGGRGTGELFF. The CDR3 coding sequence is TGTGCCAGCACCCCGGCCGGGGGCAGGGGCACCGGGGAGCTGTTTTTT. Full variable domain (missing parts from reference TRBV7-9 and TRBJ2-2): DTGVSQNPRHKITKRGQNVTFRCDPISEHNRLYWYRQTLGQGPEFLTYFQNEAQLEKSRLLSDRFSAERPKGSFSTLEIQRTEQGDSAMYLCASTPAGGRGTGELFFGEGSRLTVL.